A single T cell receptor beta chain is shown here with its context. Clones were sequenced by immunoSEQ multiplex PCR, and TCRdb holds only the in-frame ones, with some missing. Found here are 2 million to 3 million clones, 90% to 95% of them singletons; the top ten hold 0.35% to 0.45%. The data originate from a study of shared clonotypes between healthy human individuals. The germline V gene has CDR1 SGHTA and CDR2 FQGTGA. Trimming shortened V by 4 bases and J by 1 base, and 14 bases separated the two germline ends. This CDR3 comprises 16 residues. The chain combines TRBV7-3 with TRBJ2-1, with D tentatively TRBD1 (6 bases). This TCR was recovered from a man between 18 and 29 years old in good health. Some clones in this sample may be carry-over from other donors' samples. Sequencing was carried out using naive CD4+ T cells from PBMCs. The subset: CD45RA+ positively selected. In nucleotides, the CDR3 is TGTGCCAGCAGCTCAGGGGCTTCTAGTTCCTACAATGAGCAGTTCTTC. Translation gives CASSSGASSSYNEQFF.